These T cell receptor beta chains were read from a single sample in a study of blood T cell repertoires in COVID-19. Generated by immunoSEQ multiplex PCR, the TCRdb table keeps only in-frame clones and is missing some. The data hold just under 250,000 clones, with more than 75% observed a single time. The sequenced sample was peripheral blood. Receptors were obtained from a woman aged 30 to 39 who had recovered from COVID-19. Both conserved end residues are part of each CDR3. Each record gives: D gene, J gene, V gene, clone size, CDR3 DNA, CDR3 protein. D genes are given only for firm matches. Expanded clones get a size class; other rows say once, few or many, or leave the size out.

d_gene: TRBD2
j_gene: TRBJ2-7
v_gene: TRBV5-1
abundance: NA
CDR3nt: TGCGCCAGCAGCTTCGGACTAGCGGGGGGGAACGAGCAGTACTTC
CDR3aa: CASSFGLAGGNEQYF

d_gene: NA
j_gene: TRBJ2-5
v_gene: TRBV3-1/TRBV3-2
abundance: NA
CDR3nt: TGTGCCAGCAGCCATCTAACTGCGGACCGGGGGACCCAGTACTTC
CDR3aa: CASSHLTADRGTQYF

d_gene: NA
j_gene: TRBJ1-1
v_gene: TRBV2
abundance: NA
CDR3nt: TGTGCCAGCAGCGGCGAGGTGAACACTGAAGCTTTCTTT
CDR3aa: CASSGEVNTEAFF

d_gene: TRBD1
j_gene: TRBJ1-5
v_gene: TRBV19
abundance: NA
CDR3nt: TGTGCCAGTACCTGGACAGGACCTAGCAATCAGCCCCAGCATTTT
CDR3aa: CASTWTGPSNQPQHF

d_gene: NA
j_gene: TRBJ1-5
v_gene: TRBV18
abundance: NA
CDR3nt: TGTGCCAGCTCACTAACGGACAGTCGACGCAATCAGCCCCAGCATTTT
CDR3aa: CASSLTDSRRNQPQHF

d_gene: TRBD2
j_gene: TRBJ2-7
v_gene: TRBV5-8
abundance: NA
CDR3nt: TGTGCCAGCAGCTCCATAGGACTAGCGGGGGGGGCCTACGAGCAGTACTTC
CDR3aa: CASSSIGLAGGAYEQYF

d_gene: NA
j_gene: TRBJ1-4
v_gene: TRBV7-2
abundance: NA
CDR3nt: TGTGCCAGCAGCTCCTTTGCGGTATCGTACGAGAAACTGTTTTTT
CDR3aa: CASSSFAVSYEKLFF

d_gene: TRBD1
j_gene: TRBJ1-6
v_gene: TRBV6-6
abundance: NA
CDR3nt: TGTGCCAGCAGACGGGACAGGGGTGGTTCACCCCTCCACTTT
CDR3aa: CASRRDRGGSPLHF

d_gene: NA
j_gene: TRBJ1-1
v_gene: TRBV7-3
abundance: NA
CDR3nt: TGTGCCAGCAGCTTAACTCAGGGAACTGAAGCTTTCTTT
CDR3aa: CASSLTQGTEAFF

d_gene: NA
j_gene: TRBJ2-3
v_gene: TRBV15
abundance: NA
CDR3nt: TGTGCCACCAGCAGAGTACAGGGACCGGGCACAGATACGCAGTATTTT
CDR3aa: CATSRVQGPGTDTQYF

d_gene: TRBD1
j_gene: TRBJ2-1
v_gene: TRBV11-2
abundance: NA
CDR3nt: TGTGCCAGCAGCTTAGGTCGGGGACGGGACAGGGACAATGAGCAGTTCTTC
CDR3aa: CASSLGRGRDRDNEQFF

d_gene: NA
j_gene: TRBJ1-1
v_gene: TRBV6-5
abundance: NA
CDR3nt: TGTGCCACACTGGGGGTGGGGGGAACGAACACTGAAGCTTTCTTT
CDR3aa: CATLGVGGTNTEAFF

d_gene: TRBD1
j_gene: TRBJ1-2
v_gene: TRBV11-2
abundance: once
CDR3nt: TGTGCCAGCAGCTTACAACAGGGGTATGGCTACACCTTC
CDR3aa: CASSLQQGYGYTF

d_gene: NA
j_gene: TRBJ2-2
v_gene: TRBV5-6
abundance: NA
CDR3nt: TGTGCCAGCAGCTTTTGGAGAGCCGGGGAGCTGTTTTTT
CDR3aa: CASSFWRAGELFF

d_gene: NA
j_gene: TRBJ1-1
v_gene: TRBV29-1
abundance: once
CDR3nt: TGCAGCGTTTTATTAAGGGGCACTGAAGCTTTCTTT
CDR3aa: CSVLLRGTEAFF

d_gene: TRBD2
j_gene: TRBJ2-1
v_gene: TRBV4-1
abundance: NA
CDR3nt: TGCGCCAGCAGCCAAACCTATGGCGCCAGGGCTGGGGGGGATGAGCAGTTCTTC
CDR3aa: CASSQTYGARAGGDEQFF

d_gene: TRBD2
j_gene: TRBJ2-5
v_gene: TRBV9
abundance: NA
CDR3nt: TGTGCCAGCAGCGCGGCCACGGGACTAGCGACAGAGACCCAGTACTTC
CDR3aa: CASSAATGLATETQYF

d_gene: NA
j_gene: TRBJ1-6
v_gene: TRBV4-1
abundance: NA
CDR3nt: TGCGCCAGCAGCCAATCCAGGCGCCCGGGGTCCTATAATTCACCCCTCCACTTT
CDR3aa: CASSQSRRPGSYNSPLHF

d_gene: TRBD1
j_gene: TRBJ2-7
v_gene: TRBV6-5
abundance: NA
CDR3nt: TGTGCCAGCAGCCCCCCGGGACAGGGGAGTAACGAGCAGTACTTC
CDR3aa: CASSPPGQGSNEQYF

d_gene: TRBD2
j_gene: TRBJ2-3
v_gene: TRBV11-3
abundance: NA
CDR3nt: TGTGCCAGCAGCTTAGGGGCGGGGGACACAGATACGCAGTATTTT
CDR3aa: CASSLGAGDTDTQYF

d_gene: TRBD1
j_gene: TRBJ2-1
v_gene: TRBV24-1
abundance: NA
CDR3nt: TGTGCCACCAGTGATCCACAGGGGGCGAACTACAATGAGCAGTTCTTC
CDR3aa: CATSDPQGANYNEQFF

d_gene: NA
j_gene: TRBJ2-1
v_gene: TRBV5-4
abundance: NA
CDR3nt: TGTGCCAGCAGCCCGAGCAGGTACAATGAGCAGTTCTTC
CDR3aa: CASSPSRYNEQFF

d_gene: NA
j_gene: TRBJ1-2
v_gene: TRBV15
abundance: NA
CDR3nt: TGTGCCACCAGCAGAGGTGGGCTTTCAGGTGACTACACCTTC
CDR3aa: CATSRGGLSGDYTF

d_gene: NA
j_gene: TRBJ1-5
v_gene: TRBV6-2/TRBV6-3
abundance: NA
CDR3nt: TGTGCCAGCAGTTACCCATCCCCCAGGGAAGGTTATCAGCCCCAGCATTTT
CDR3aa: CASSYPSPREGYQPQHF

d_gene: NA
j_gene: TRBJ2-2
v_gene: TRBV3-1/TRBV3-2
abundance: NA
CDR3nt: TGTGCCAGCAGCCAAAGAGCCGGGGAGCTGTTTTTT
CDR3aa: CASSQRAGELFF

d_gene: NA
j_gene: TRBJ2-5
v_gene: TRBV18
abundance: NA
CDR3nt: TGTGCCAGCCAGGGGGGACAAGAGACCCAGTACTTC
CDR3aa: CASQGGQETQYF

d_gene: TRBD1
j_gene: TRBJ1-6
v_gene: TRBV4-2
abundance: NA
CDR3nt: TGTGCCAGCAGCCAACAGGGGGGAAATTCACCCCTCCACTTT
CDR3aa: CASSQQGGNSPLHF

d_gene: TRBD1
j_gene: TRBJ2-5
v_gene: TRBV24-1
abundance: NA
CDR3nt: TGTGCCACCCTGGACAGGGGAGAGACCCAGTACTTC
CDR3aa: CATLDRGETQYF

d_gene: TRBD2
j_gene: TRBJ2-2
v_gene: TRBV5-4
abundance: NA
CDR3nt: TGTGCCAGCAGCTTGTTAGCGGGTACCGGGGAGCTGTTTTTT
CDR3aa: CASSLLAGTGELFF

d_gene: NA
j_gene: TRBJ2-1
v_gene: TRBV7-3
abundance: NA
CDR3nt: TGTGCCAGCAGCACCTTCCCAGGGAATGAGCAGTTCTTC
CDR3aa: CASSTFPGNEQFF

d_gene: TRBD1
j_gene: TRBJ1-1
v_gene: TRBV19
abundance: NA
CDR3nt: TGTGCCAGTAGTCCAACCCCGGGACAGTTTTTTGGGGCTTTCTTT
CDR3aa: CASSPTPGQFFGAFF

d_gene: NA
j_gene: TRBJ1-2
v_gene: TRBV30
abundance: NA
CDR3nt: TGTGCCTGGAGTGATACGGGACAACTAAACTATGGCTACACCTTC
CDR3aa: CAWSDTGQLNYGYTF

d_gene: NA
j_gene: TRBJ1-5
v_gene: TRBV4-3
abundance: NA
CDR3nt: TGCGCCAGCAGCCAACGCCACGGTTATCAGCCCCAGCATTTT
CDR3aa: CASSQRHGYQPQHF

d_gene: TRBD1
j_gene: TRBJ1-2
v_gene: TRBV6-1
abundance: NA
CDR3nt: TGTGCCAGCAGTGAGATCGCAGACAGGGCTACCTTC
CDR3aa: CASSEIADRATF

d_gene: NA
j_gene: TRBJ1-1
v_gene: TRBV28
abundance: NA
CDR3nt: TGTGCCAGCAGTTTTGGGGAGTCCACTGGGGCTTTCTTT
CDR3aa: CASSFGESTGAFF

d_gene: NA
j_gene: TRBJ1-1
v_gene: TRBV6-6
abundance: NA
CDR3nt: TGTGCCAGCAGTTACCACAGGGTAGGGGAGGGCACTGAAGCTTTCTTT
CDR3aa: CASSYHRVGEGTEAFF

d_gene: TRBD2
j_gene: TRBJ2-1
v_gene: TRBV5-4
abundance: NA
CDR3nt: TGTGCCAGCAGCTCTAGCGGGGGGGCGTATTACAATGAGCAGTTCTTC
CDR3aa: CASSSSGGAYYNEQFF

d_gene: NA
j_gene: TRBJ2-7
v_gene: TRBV5-5
abundance: NA
CDR3nt: TGTGCCAGCAGCTTGGGGACTTCAGAGTACTTC
CDR3aa: CASSLGTSEYF

d_gene: NA
j_gene: TRBJ2-7
v_gene: TRBV28
abundance: few
CDR3nt: TGTGCCAGCCGGGGGACTCCAGGCTACGAGCAGTACTTC
CDR3aa: CASRGTPGYEQYF

d_gene: NA
j_gene: TRBJ1-6
v_gene: TRBV11-2
abundance: NA
CDR3nt: TGTGCCAGCAGCACGGGGTATAATTCACCCCTCCACTTT
CDR3aa: CASSTGYNSPLHF

d_gene: NA
j_gene: TRBJ2-1
v_gene: TRBV7-9
abundance: NA
CDR3nt: TGTGTCGCTGCGGGGTTGTTGTACAATGAGCAGTTCTTC
CDR3aa: CVAAGLLYNEQFF

d_gene: TRBD2
j_gene: TRBJ2-3
v_gene: TRBV7-2
abundance: once
CDR3nt: TGTGCCAGCAGCATCACTAGCGGGAACCCCAGCACAGATACGCAGTATTTT
CDR3aa: CASSITSGNPSTDTQYF

d_gene: NA
j_gene: TRBJ2-7
v_gene: TRBV2
abundance: NA
CDR3nt: TGTGCCAGCTGCGGTGGGGCCCTCGGCGAGCAGTACTTC
CDR3aa: CASCGGALGEQYF